Presented here are 17 T cell receptor beta chains from one specimen sequenced in a study of shared clonotypes between healthy human individuals. Clones were read by immunoSEQ multiplex PCR, and TCRdb kept only the in-frame ones, dropping some. The sample gives about 2.3 million clones, 85% to 95% of which show up once; under 0.45% is in the top ten. The sequenced sample consisted of naive CD4+ T cells from PBMCs. The sample's subset: CD45RA+ positively selected. These TCRs come from a man younger than 30 in good health. Some clones in this sample may be carry-over from other donors' samples.

The rearrangement links TRBV6-5 to TRBJ1-1; D is uncertain. The V and J ends lost 7 bases and 2 bases respectively, with 11 bases between them. CDR3 size: 13 residues. The germline CDR1 and CDR2 sequences are MNHEY and SVGAGI. The CDR3 is CASTRPGNTEAFF. The CDR3 coding sequence is TGTGCCAGCACGCGCCCGGGAAACACTGAAGCTTTCTTT.

The V gene is TRBV5-6, the J gene TRBJ2-1; D may be TRBD2 (6 bases). V lost 3 bases and J lost 3, with 13 bases in between. The CDR3 has 15 residues. CDR1 SGHDT and CDR2 YYEEEE come from the germline V gene. CDR3 amino acids: CASSWRTILYNEQFF. In DNA form, the CDR3 reads TGTGCCAGCAGCTGGCGGACTATCCTCTACAATGAGCAGTTCTTC.

The chain uses TRBV27 and TRBJ2-7, with D unclear. In germline, CDR1 is MNHEY, CDR2 SMNVEV (reference sequence). CDR3 size: 15 residues. Trimming stripped 4 bases from V and 6 bases from J, with 19 bases between. The CDR3 sequence: CASSSPGYQPGEQYF. The CDR3 DNA is TGTGCCAGCAGTTCCCCCGGCTATCAACCCGGCGAGCAGTACTTC.

In the case of this clone: Other DNA sequences in the same sample also yield this CDR3. The chain has TRBV11-3 and TRBJ2-1; 9 bases fit TRBD1. The CDR3 loop spans 15 amino acids. The V gene end was trimmed by 4 bases and the J gene end by 2 bases; junction bases not matched to a gene: 3. The germline gives CDR1 SGHNT, CDR2 YENEEA. CDR3 in amino acids: CASSSGQGTYNEQFF. The CDR3 coding sequence is TGTGCCAGCAGCTCGGGACAGGGCACCTACAATGAGCAGTTCTTC.

The DNA for the CDR3 is TGCAGCGGGGGGTGGCGGGACGAAAAACTGTTTTTT. This sequence encodes CSGGWRDEKLFF. The rearrangement links TRBV29-1 to TRBJ1-4, with D possibly TRBD1 on 5 matching bases. Germline values: CDR1 SQVTM, CDR2 ANQGSEA. The CDR3 has 12 amino acids. Trimming took 7 bases from V and 8 from J, leaving 14 bases between them.

The chain uses TRBV5-1 and TRBJ2-2; the match to TRBD1 covers 7 bases. The CDR3 consists of 14 residues. V was clipped by 10 bases and J by 6 bases; unmatched bases: 12. CDR1 and CDR2 from the germline V gene are SGHRS and YFSETQ. CDR3 region: CAGTDEYPAGELFF. The CDR3 bases are TGCGCCGGGACAGACGAATACCCAGCCGGGGAGCTGTTTTTT.

As DNA, the CDR3 is TGTGCCAGCAGCTTAGAACCAGGGCAAGAGACCCAGTACTTC. It is translated as CASSLEPGQETQYF. The J gene is TRBJ2-5, the V gene TRBV7-7; D possibly corresponds to TRBD1 (5 bases). Deletions cut 1 base from V and 2 bases from J, with 8 bases between. Germline values: CDR1 SSHAT, CDR2 FNYEAQ (reference sequence). CDR3 length: 14 residues.

This chain connects TRBV6-1 to TRBJ2-2; possible D gene TRBD1, 6 bases. V shed 2 bases and J shed 4 bases, with 11 bases lying between them. The length of the CDR3 is 15 residues. Germline V gives CDR1 MNHNS, CDR2 SASEGT. The CDR3 sequence is CASSEQGITTGELFF. The CDR3 region has the DNA TGTGCCAGCAGTGAACAGGGGATAACCACCGGGGAGCTGTTTTTT.

This chain joins TRBV4-2 and TRBJ2-5; no definite D call. The CDR3 loop spans 16 amino acids. Trimming stripped 0 bases from V and 4 bases from J, with 15 bases between. Germline V CDR1 and CDR2: LGHNA, YNFKEQ. CDR3 residues: CASSQDVSGLPETQYF. The CDR3 DNA reads TGTGCCAGCAGCCAAGACGTCAGTGGGCTACCAGAGACCCAGTACTTC.

The chain has TRBV4-1 and TRBJ2-4; unclear D gene. CDR1 and CDR2 (germline): MGHRA, YSYEKL. The CDR3 has 13 residues. V lost 2 bases and J 6 bases, leaving 8 bases between the germline ends. CDR3 in amino acids: CASSQSPGNIQYF. The CDR3 DNA reads TGCGCCAGCAGCCAATCCCCAGGAAACATTCAGTACTTC.

V is TRBV28 and J is TRBJ2-7; 9 bases fit TRBD2. J was trimmed by 0 bases and V by 5 bases; bases with no gene match: 23. The germline V gene encodes CDR1 MDHEN and CDR2 SYDVKM. This CDR3 is built from 21 residues. For the CDR3, the DNA is TGTGCCAGCAGTCTCCCCCTGCAAGGAGCGGGAGGAAGTAGAAGCTCCTACGAGCAGTACTTC. Residues: CASSLPLQGAGGSRSSYEQYF.

About this clone: The sample contains more than one DNA sequence encoding this CDR3. J is TRBJ2-3 and V is TRBV5-1, with a weak D call TRBD2 (6 bases). The V end lost 0 bases, the J end lost 3 bases, and 11 bases lay between the germline ends. Germline V CDR1 and CDR2: SGHRS, YFSETQ. CDR3 length: 15 residues. The CDR3 bases are TGCGCCAGCAGCTTGGGCGGGATTGAGACAGATACGCAGTATTTT. The encoded protein is CASSLGGIETDTQYF.

J is TRBJ2-3 and V is TRBV7-2; 9 bases match TRBD1. The CDR3 consists of 17 residues. J was trimmed by 2 bases and V by 1 base; bases with no gene match: 7. Germline V lookup: CDR1 SGHTA, CDR2 FQGNSA. For the CDR3, the DNA is TGTGCCAGCAGCTTAGTGTGGGGACAGGGCCCCACAGATACGCAGTATTTT. Translated, it gives CASSLVWGQGPTDTQYF.

This clone appeared a few times. The chain recombines TRBV30 with TRBJ1-2; TRBD1 agrees at 9 bases. The CDR3 loop spans 15 amino acids. The junction had 11 bases not matched to a gene; V was cut back by 5 bases and J by 4 bases. Germline assignment: CDR1 GTSNPN and CDR2 SVGIG (reference sequence). The CDR3 DNA reads TGTGCCTGGGGACGGGGACAGGGCATTCCCTATGGCTACACCTTC. It codes for CAWGRGQGIPYGYTF.

In this sample, this clone turned up a few times. The chain couples TRBV2 to TRBJ2-2; D call uncertain. Germline values: CDR1 SNHLY, CDR2 FYNNEI. With 5 bases removed from V and 6 bases from J, the gap between germline ends came to 7 bases. The CDR3 is 12 amino acids. The CDR3 nucleotides read TGTGCCAGCAGTCTCGATTCCGGGGAGCTGTTTTTT. Encoded protein: CASSLDSGELFF. The variable domain in full, with the rest retrieved from reference TRBV2 and TRBJ2-2, is EPEVTQTPSHQVTQMGQEVILRCVPISNHLYFYWYRQILGQKVEFLVSFYNNEISEKSEIFDDQFSVERPDGSNFTLKIRSTKLEDSAMYFCASSLDSGELFFGEGSRLTVL.

This clone was found once. The rearrangement joins TRBV7-3 to TRBJ2-3; D unresolved. Between the trimmed V and J ends, which lost 5 bases and 2 bases, there was a span of 11 bases. The germline CDR1 and CDR2 sequences are SGHTA and FQGTGA. This CDR3 spans 14 amino acids. In DNA form, the CDR3 reads TGTGCCAGCAGCAACCTAGACATCACAGATACGCAGTATTTT. The encoded protein is CASSNLDITDTQYF.

V usage is TRBV4-1 and J usage is TRBJ2-5, with TRBD2 matching over 11 bases. The V and J ends lost 4 bases and 4 bases, in that order; junction bases with no gene match: 14. Germline-derived CDR1 and CDR2 are MGHRA and YSYEKL. The CDR3 consists of 18 residues. The DNA of the CDR3 is TGCGCCAGCAGCCCTGGGCGGTTAGCGGGAGGGCGAGGAGAGACCCAGTACTTC. This gives the protein CASSPGRLAGGRGETQYF.